This entry concerns a single TCR beta chain. The antigen is not known. The germline V and J ends were trimmed by 5 bases and 0 bases, with 9 bases remaining between them. Germline CDR1 SGHRS, CDR2 YFSETQ. This CDR3 has 14 amino acids. Study-level findings and limits: Tumor Tregs overlapped most with tumor, then blood, naive CD4+ cells. The TCR gene usage of tumor memory CD4+ T cells clustered together with blood and lymph node memory CD4+ cells and with lymph node naive CD4+ cells.

Constant-region reverse primers amplified full-length variable regions, followed by semi-nested Nested Universal Primer A PCR. MiXCR, applied by TCRdb to the 5' RACE reads, yields one record per CDR3 protein. The profile shows around 52,000 distinct CDR3 sequences, 28% of them singletons. The chain carries TRBV5-1 and TRBJ2-1; no clear D gene. Sequencing was carried out using tumor-infiltrating memory CD4+ T cells sorted from the breast tumor. As for subset: memory CD4+ T cells, CD4+CD45RO+CD25-. This TCR was sampled from a female donor with breast cancer. The CDR3 spells CASRQESSYNEQFF. The CDR3 bases are TGCGCCAGCAGGCAGGAAAGCTCCTACAATGAGCAGTTCTTC.